Presented here are 10 T cell receptor beta chains from one specimen sequenced in a study of identical twins. A single record per CDR3 protein comes from TCRdb applying MiXCR to the 5' RACE reads. This table holds more than 400,000 distinct CDR3 sequences, about 16% found once. This sample also belongs to another study, concerning yellow fever vaccine responses in identical twins.

Sample: CD4+ T cells sorted from blood. These receptors came from a woman under 30 in good health.

There are a few counts of this clonotype. The CDR3 is CATSDAEHLTGELFF. The CDR3 bases are TGTGCCACCAGTGATGCGGAACACCTCACCGGGGAGCTGTTTTTT. The chain links TRBV24-1 to TRBJ2-2, with D uncertain. The CDR3 extends over 15 amino acids. Per germline, CDR1 KGHDR and CDR2 SFDVKD. The V gene lost 3 bases and the J gene lost 4 bases, with 11 bases spanning the gap.

This chain connects TRBV12-3 or TRBV12-4 to TRBJ1-1; D uncertain. V lost 5 bases and J lost 1, with 11 bases in between. The CDR3 runs 14 residues. The CDR3 region is CASSPHRQNTEAFF. For the CDR3, the DNA is TGTGCCAGCAGTCCTCACAGACAGAACACTGAAGCTTTCTTT.

This chain links TRBV6-1 with TRBJ2-5, with a tentative D call TRBD1 (6 bases). There are 16 residues in the CDR3. The V end was cut by 1 base, the J end by 4 bases, with 16 bases between. Germline CDR1 reads MNHNS; CDR2 reads SASEGT. This CDR3 is CASSEEIARGRETQYF. CDR3 bases: TGTGCCAGCAGTGAAGAAATTGCCAGGGGTCGAGAGACCCAGTACTTC.

This clonotype was seen a handful of times. The CDR3 sequence is CASSLKREQYF. In DNA, the CDR3 is TGTGCCAGCAGTTTAAAGAGGGAGCAGTACTTC. The J gene is TRBJ2-7, the V gene TRBV12-3 or TRBV12-4; D is unresolved. V lost 2 bases and J lost 7, with 6 bases in between. This CDR3 has 11 residues.

This clonotype showed up many times. The CDR3 loop is CATRQGSGELFF. The CDR3 bases are TGTGCCACCAGGCAGGGATCCGGGGAGCTGTTTTTT. This chain connects TRBV24-1 to TRBJ2-2; the D gene is possibly TRBD1 (5 bases). V lost 7 bases and J lost 6, with 8 bases in between. From germline, CDR1 is KGHDR and CDR2 SFDVKD. The CDR3 loop spans 12 amino acids.

This clonotype was seen only a few times. The gene calls are TRBV12-3 or TRBV12-4 and TRBJ1-3; perhaps TRBD1 as D (5 bases). The V end lost 3 bases, the J end lost 7 bases, and 13 bases lay between the germline ends. The CDR3 extends over 14 amino acids. This CDR3 is CASSFGHPGNTIYF. Written as DNA, the CDR3 is TGTGCCAGCAGTTTTGGACATCCAGGGAACACCATATATTTT.

The gene calls are TRBV5-1 and TRBJ2-5; no reliable D call. The germline V gene encodes CDR1 SGHRS and CDR2 YFSETQ. Trimming cost V 0 bases and J 4 bases, with 13 bases left between them. This CDR3 has 15 amino acids. The CDR3 region is CASSLVGPPLETQYF. For the CDR3, the DNA is TGCGCCAGCAGCTTGGTTGGTCCCCCTCTAGAGACCCAGTACTTC.

This clonotype showed up many times. V usage is TRBV12-3 or TRBV12-4 and J usage is TRBJ2-4; D perhaps matches TRBD2 (6 bases). The germline V and J ends were trimmed by 9 bases and 0 bases, with 12 bases remaining between them. The CDR3 contains 14 residues. CDR3 sequence (DNA): TGTGCCAGTAAAGACGGGGGAGCCAAAAACATTCAGTACTTC. Translation gives CASKDGGAKNIQYF.

The chain carries TRBV4-1 and TRBJ2-5; TRBD1 or TRBD2 may be the D gene (5 bases each). V was trimmed by 0 bases and J by 7 bases, leaving 9 bases between them. This CDR3 contains 13 residues. Germline V lookup: CDR1 MGHRA, CDR2 YSYEKL. The CDR3 nucleotides read TGCGCCAGCAGCCAAGATGGGGCGGGGACCCAGTACTTC. It encodes CASSQDGAGTQYF.

This clonotype was seen only a few times. The chain uses TRBV28 and TRBJ2-2; 8 bases align to TRBD2. The CDR3 spans 16 residues. V was clipped by 2 bases and J by 6 bases; unmatched bases: 8. The germline CDR1 and CDR2 sequences are MDHEN and SYDVKM. The CDR3 DNA sequence: TGTGCCAGCAGTTTAGTACCGGGAGGGCCCGCCGGGGAGCTGTTTTTT. Translated, it gives CASSLVPGGPAGELFF.